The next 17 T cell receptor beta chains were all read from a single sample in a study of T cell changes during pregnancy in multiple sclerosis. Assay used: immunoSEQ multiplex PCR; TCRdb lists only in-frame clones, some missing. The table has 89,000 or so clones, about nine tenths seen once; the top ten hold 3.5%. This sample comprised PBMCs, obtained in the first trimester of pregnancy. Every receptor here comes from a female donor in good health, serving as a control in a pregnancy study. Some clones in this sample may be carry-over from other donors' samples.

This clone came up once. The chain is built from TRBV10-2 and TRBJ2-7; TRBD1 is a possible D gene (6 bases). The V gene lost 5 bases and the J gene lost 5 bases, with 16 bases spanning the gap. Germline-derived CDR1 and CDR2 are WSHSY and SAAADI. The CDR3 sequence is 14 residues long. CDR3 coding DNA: TGCGCCAGCAGTCCTCCAGGGGCGCGTAACGAGCAGTACTTC. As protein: CASSPPGARNEQYF.

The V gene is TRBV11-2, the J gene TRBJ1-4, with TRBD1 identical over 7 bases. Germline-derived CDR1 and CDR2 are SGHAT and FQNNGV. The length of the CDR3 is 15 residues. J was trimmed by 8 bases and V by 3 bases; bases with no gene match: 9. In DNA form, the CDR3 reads TGTGCCAGCAGCTTTAGGAGGGGGCGGATGGAAAAACTGTTTTTT. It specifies CASSFRRGRMEKLFF.

The CDR3 sequence: CASTSWGAYNEQFF. The CDR3 DNA reads TGTGCCAGCACCTCGTGGGGGGCCTACAATGAGCAGTTCTTC. The chain carries TRBV27 and TRBJ2-1; a weak D match, TRBD2 (6 bases). CDR3 size: 14 residues. Germline CDR1 is MNHEY and CDR2 is SMNVEV (reference sequence). V lost 7 bases and J lost 2, with 12 bases in between.

This CDR3 is CASRQDSYNSPLHF. For the CDR3, the DNA is TGCGCCAGCAGACAAGACAGTTATAATTCACCCCTCCACTTT. This sequence joins TRBV5-1 and TRBJ1-6; D perhaps matches TRBD1 (5 bases). V gave up 5 bases and J gave up 4 bases, with 10 bases separating them. The CDR3 is 14 residues long. Germline assignment: CDR1 SGHRS and CDR2 YFSETQ.

DNA of the CDR3: TGTGCCAGCAGCTTAGCGGCAGCTTTGAGCGGGCAGTACTTC. Translating gives CASSLAAALSGQYF. V and J are TRBV7-8 and TRBJ2-7, with TRBD2 as a possible D gene (5 bases). This CDR3 comprises 14 residues. Germline CDR1 SGHVS, CDR2 FQNEAQ. Trimming shortened V by 0 bases and J by 9 bases, and 15 bases separated the two germline ends.

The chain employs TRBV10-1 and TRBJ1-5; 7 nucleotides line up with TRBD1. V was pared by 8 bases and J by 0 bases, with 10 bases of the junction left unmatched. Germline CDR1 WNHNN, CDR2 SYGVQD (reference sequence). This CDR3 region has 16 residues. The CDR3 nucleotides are TGCGCCAGCGGAGGGACAGCCGTTTATAGCAATCAGCCCCAGCATTTT. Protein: CASGGTAVYSNQPQHF.

CDR3 coding DNA: TGTGCCAGCAAAGGAGGTGGACAGGGTGAAAAACTGTTTTTT. Its protein is CASKGGGQGEKLFF. The chain recombines TRBV11-2 with TRBJ1-4; 8 bases line up with TRBD1. V lost 7 bases to trimming and J lost 7 bases; unmatched junction nucleotides: 8. CDR3 size: 14 residues. The germline V gene has CDR1 SGHAT and CDR2 FQNNGV.

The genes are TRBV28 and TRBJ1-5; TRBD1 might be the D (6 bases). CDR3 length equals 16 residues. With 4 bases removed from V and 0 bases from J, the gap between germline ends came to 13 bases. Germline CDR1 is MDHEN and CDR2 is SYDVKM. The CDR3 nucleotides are TGTGCCAGCAGTTGGACAGACTTTTATAGCAATCAGCCCCAGCATTTT. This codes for CASSWTDFYSNQPQHF.

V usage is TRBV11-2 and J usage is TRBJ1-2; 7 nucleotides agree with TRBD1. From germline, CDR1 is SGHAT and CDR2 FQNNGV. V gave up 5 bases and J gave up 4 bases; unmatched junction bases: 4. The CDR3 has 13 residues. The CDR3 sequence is CASSATGPYGYTF. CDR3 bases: TGTGCCAGCAGCGCGACAGGGCCCTATGGCTACACCTTC.

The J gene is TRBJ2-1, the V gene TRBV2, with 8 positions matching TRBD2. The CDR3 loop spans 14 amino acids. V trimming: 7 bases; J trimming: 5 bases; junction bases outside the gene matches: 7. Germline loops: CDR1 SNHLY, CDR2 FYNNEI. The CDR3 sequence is CASMYSGSHNEQFF. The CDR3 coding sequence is TGTGCCAGCATGTACAGCGGGAGCCACAATGAGCAGTTCTTC.

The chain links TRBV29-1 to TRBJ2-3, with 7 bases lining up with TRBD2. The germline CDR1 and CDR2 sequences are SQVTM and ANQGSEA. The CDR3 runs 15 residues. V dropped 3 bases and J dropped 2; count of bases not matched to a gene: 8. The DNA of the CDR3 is TGCAGCGTTGATTCTCGGGAGGCCAACACAGATACGCAGTATTTT. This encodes CSVDSREANTDTQYF.

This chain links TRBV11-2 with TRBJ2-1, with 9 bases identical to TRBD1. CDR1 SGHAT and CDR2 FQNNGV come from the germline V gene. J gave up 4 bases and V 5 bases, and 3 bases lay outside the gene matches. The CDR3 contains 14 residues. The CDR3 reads CASSLDRGYNEQFF. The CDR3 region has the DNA TGTGCCAGCAGCCTGGACAGGGGTTACAATGAGCAGTTCTTC.

The CDR3, as DNA: TGCAGCGTCGATACCGGGACAGGCAACACTGAAGCTTTCTTT. It encodes CSVDTGTGNTEAFF. V usage is TRBV29-1 and J usage is TRBJ1-1; 8 bases map to TRBD1. This CDR3 is 14 amino acids long. After removal of 6 bases from V and 2 bases from J, the junction contained 8 bases not matched to a gene. The germline CDR1 and CDR2 sequences are SQVTM and ANQGSEA.

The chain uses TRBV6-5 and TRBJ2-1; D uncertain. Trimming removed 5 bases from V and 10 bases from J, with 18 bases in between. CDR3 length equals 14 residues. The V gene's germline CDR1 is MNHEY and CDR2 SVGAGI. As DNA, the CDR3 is TGTGCCAGCAGTCACACCACGCCCCCGAGGGAGCAGTTCTTC. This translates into CASSHTTPPREQFF.

CDR3 DNA sequence: TGTGCCATCTCTCGGGGGGCGCGTGACAATGAGCAGTTCTTC. Amino acids: CAISRGARDNEQFF. This chain joins TRBV10-3 and TRBJ2-1, with D maybe TRBD2 (7 bases). The CDR3 has 14 amino acids. Deletions cut 8 bases from V and 5 bases from J, with 16 bases between. Per germline, CDR1 ENHRY and CDR2 SYGVKD.

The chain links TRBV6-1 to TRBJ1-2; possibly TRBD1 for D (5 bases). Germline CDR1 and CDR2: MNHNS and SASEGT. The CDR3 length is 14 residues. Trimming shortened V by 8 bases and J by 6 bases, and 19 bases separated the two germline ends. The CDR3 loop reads CASVILSTAHGYTF. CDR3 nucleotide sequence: TGTGCCAGCGTAATACTTTCGACAGCCCATGGCTACACCTTC.

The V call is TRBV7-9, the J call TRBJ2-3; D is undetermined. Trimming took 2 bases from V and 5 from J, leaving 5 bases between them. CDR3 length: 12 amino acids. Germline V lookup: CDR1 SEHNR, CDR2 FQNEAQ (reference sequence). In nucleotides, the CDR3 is TGTGCCAGCAGCTTATCCTTAGATACGCAGTATTTT. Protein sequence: CASSLSLDTQYF.